This T cell receptor (beta chain) was recovered during a study of CD8 T cells in ankylosing spondylitis. As the method for making TCR beta libraries, quantitative 5'-RACE with molecular barcodes was used. TCRdb analysed the 5' RACE reads with MiXCR anew, one entry per CDR3 protein. The data hold approximately 92,000 distinct CDR3 sequences, with roughly 8.8% observed a single time. This clonotype was observed a few times. The specimen sequenced was blood, either unsorted or a sorted T cell fraction (not recorded which). The TCR sequence derives from a male donor with ankylosing spondylitis or in good health (not recorded which).

CDR3 sequence: CASRAARGDYNEQFF. CDR3 in DNA: TGTGCCAGCAGGGCCGCCAGGGGAGACTACAATGAGCAGTTCTTC. The gene calls are TRBV6-1 and TRBJ2-1, with D possibly being TRBD1 (6 bases). Per germline, CDR1 MNHNS and CDR2 SASEGT. Trimming cost V 6 bases and J 3 bases, with 15 bases left between them. The CDR3 runs to 15 residues.